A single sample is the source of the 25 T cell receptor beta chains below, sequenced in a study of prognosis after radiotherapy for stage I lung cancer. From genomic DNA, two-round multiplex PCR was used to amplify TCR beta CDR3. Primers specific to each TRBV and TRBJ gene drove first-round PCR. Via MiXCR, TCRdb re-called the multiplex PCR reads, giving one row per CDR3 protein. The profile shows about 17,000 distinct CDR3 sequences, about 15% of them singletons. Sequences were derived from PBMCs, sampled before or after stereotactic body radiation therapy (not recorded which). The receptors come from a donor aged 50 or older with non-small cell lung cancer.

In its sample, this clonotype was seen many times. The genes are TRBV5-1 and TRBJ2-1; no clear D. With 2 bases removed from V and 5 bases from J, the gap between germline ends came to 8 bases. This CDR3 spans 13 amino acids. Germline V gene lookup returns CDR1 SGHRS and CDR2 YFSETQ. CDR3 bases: TGCGCCAGCAGCTTACTTCTGAACAATGAGCAGTTCTTC. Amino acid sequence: CASSLLLNNEQFF.

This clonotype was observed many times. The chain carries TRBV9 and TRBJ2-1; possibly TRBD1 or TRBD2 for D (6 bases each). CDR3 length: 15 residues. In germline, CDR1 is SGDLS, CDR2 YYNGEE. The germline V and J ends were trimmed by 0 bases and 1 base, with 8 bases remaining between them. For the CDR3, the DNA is TGTGCCAGCAGCGTAGGGGGGGCGTCCTACAATGAGCAGTTCTTC. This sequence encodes CASSVGGASYNEQFF.

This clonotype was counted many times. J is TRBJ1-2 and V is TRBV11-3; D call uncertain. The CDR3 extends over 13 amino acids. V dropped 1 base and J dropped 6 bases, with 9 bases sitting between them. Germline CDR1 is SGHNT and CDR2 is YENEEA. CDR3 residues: CASSLVAGDGYTF. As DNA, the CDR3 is TGTGCCAGCAGCTTAGTGGCTGGGGATGGCTACACCTTC. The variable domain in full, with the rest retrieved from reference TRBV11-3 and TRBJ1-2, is EAGVVQSPRYKIIEKKQPVAFWCNPISGHNTLYWYLQNLGQGPELLIRYENEEAVDDSQLPKDRFSAERLKGVDSTLKIQPAELGDSAVYLCASSLVAGDGYTFGSGTRLTVV.

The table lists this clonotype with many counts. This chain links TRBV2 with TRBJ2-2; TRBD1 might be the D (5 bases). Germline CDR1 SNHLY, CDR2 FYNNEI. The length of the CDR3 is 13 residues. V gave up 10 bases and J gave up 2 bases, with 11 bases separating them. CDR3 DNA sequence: TGTGCCATCCAGGGATTTAACACCGGGGAGCTGTTTTTT. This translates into CAIQGFNTGELFF.

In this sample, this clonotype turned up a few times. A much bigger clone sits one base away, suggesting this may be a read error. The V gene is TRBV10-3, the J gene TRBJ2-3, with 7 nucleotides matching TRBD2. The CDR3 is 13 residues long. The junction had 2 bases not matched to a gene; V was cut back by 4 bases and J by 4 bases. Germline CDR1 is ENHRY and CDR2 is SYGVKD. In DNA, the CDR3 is TGTGCCATCAGTGTAGGGAGGGCAGATACGCAGTATTTT. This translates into CAISVGRADTQYF.

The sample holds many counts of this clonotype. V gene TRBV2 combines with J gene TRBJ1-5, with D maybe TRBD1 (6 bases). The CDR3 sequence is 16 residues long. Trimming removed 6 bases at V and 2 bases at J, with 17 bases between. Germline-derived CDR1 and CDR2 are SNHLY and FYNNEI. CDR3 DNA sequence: TGTGCCAGCAGCTTGCAGGGCAGGGGAGGCAATCAGCCCCAGCATTTT. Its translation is CASSLQGRGGNQPQHF. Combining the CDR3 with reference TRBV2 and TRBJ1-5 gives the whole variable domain EPEVTQTPSHQVTQMGQEVILRCVPISNHLYFYWYRQILGQKVEFLVSFYNNEISEKSEIFDDQFSVERPDGSNFTLKIRSTKLEDSAMYFCASSLQGRGGNQPQHFGDGTRLSIL.

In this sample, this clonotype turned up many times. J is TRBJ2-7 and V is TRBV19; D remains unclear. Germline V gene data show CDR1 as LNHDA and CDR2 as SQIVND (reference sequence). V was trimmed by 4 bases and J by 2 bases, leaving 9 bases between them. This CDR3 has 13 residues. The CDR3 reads CASSTHHAYEQYV. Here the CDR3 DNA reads TGTGCCAGTAGTACGCACCATGCCTACGAGCAGTACGTC.

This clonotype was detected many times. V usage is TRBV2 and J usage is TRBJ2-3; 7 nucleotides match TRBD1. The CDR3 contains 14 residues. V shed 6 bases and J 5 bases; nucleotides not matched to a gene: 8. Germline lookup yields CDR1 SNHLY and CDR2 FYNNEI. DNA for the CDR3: TGTGCCAGCAGGGCTGGATCAGGGGGAGATACGCAGTATTTT. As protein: CASRAGSGGDTQYF.

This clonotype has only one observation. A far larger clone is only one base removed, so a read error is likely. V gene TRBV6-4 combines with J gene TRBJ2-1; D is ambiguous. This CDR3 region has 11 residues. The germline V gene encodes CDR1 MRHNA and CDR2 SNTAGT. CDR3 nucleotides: TGTGCCGGCAGTTACTACAATGAGCAGTTCTTC. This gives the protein CAGSYYNEQFF.

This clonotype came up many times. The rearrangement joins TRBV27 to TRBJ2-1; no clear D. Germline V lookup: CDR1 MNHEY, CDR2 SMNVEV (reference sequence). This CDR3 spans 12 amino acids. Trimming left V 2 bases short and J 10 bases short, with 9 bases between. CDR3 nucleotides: TGTGCCAGCAGTTTAGGGGTGGGCGAGCAGTTCTTC. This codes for CASSLGVGEQFF.

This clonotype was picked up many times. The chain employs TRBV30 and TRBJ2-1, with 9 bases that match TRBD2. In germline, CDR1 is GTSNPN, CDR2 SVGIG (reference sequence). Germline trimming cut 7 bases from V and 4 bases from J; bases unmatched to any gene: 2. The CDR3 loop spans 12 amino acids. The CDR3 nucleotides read TGTGCCTCCAGCGGGGGGTACAATGAGCAGTTCTTC. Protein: CASSGGYNEQFF.

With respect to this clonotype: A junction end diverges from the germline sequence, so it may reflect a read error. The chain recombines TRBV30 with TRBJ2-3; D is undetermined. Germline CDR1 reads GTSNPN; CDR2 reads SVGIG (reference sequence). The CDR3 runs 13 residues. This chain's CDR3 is CVWNWFSVDTQYF. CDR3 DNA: TGTGTCTGGAACTGGTTCTCGGTAGATACGCAGTATTTT.

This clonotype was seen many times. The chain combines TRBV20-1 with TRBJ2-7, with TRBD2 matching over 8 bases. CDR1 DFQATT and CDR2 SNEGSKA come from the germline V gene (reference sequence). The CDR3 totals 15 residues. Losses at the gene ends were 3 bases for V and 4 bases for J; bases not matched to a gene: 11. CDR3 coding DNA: TGCAGTGCTAGGTCCAGCGGGAGTCCCACATACGAGCAGTACTTC. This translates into CSARSSGSPTYEQYF.

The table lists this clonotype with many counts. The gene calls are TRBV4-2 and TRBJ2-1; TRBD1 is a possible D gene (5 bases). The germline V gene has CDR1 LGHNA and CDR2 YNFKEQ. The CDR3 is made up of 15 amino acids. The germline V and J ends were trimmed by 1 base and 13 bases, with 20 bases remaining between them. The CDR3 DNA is TGTGCCAGCAGCCAAGGGGGCCCAGCCAACTTCAAACAGTTCTTC. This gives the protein CASSQGGPANFKQFF.

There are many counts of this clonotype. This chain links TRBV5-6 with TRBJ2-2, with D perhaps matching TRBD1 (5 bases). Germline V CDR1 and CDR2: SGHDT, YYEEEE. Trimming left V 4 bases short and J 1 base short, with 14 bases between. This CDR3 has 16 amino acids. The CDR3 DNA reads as TGTGCCAGCAGCCGTGTCGGCAGGGAGAACACCGGGGAGCTGTTTTTT. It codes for CASSRVGRENTGELFF.

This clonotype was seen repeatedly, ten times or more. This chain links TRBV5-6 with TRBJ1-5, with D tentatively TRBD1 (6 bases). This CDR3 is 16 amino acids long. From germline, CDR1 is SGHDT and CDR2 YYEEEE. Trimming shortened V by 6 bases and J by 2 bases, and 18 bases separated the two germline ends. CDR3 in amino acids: CASTKYTGQGNQPQHF. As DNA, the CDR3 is TGTGCCAGCACCAAATATACGGGACAAGGCAATCAGCCCCAGCATTTT.

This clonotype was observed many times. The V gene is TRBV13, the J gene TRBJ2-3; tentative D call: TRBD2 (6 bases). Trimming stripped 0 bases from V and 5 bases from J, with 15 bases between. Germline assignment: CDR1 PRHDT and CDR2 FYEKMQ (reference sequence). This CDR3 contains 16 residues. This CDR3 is CASSLGGGAPGDTQYF. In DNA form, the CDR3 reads TGTGCCAGCAGCTTAGGAGGCGGGGCCCCAGGAGATACGCAGTATTTT.

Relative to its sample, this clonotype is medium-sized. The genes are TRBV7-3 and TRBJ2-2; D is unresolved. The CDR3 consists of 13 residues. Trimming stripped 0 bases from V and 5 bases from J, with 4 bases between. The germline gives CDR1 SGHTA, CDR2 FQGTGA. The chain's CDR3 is CASSLTGTGELFF. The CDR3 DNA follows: TGTGCCAGCAGCTTAACCGGAACCGGGGAGCTGTTTTTT.

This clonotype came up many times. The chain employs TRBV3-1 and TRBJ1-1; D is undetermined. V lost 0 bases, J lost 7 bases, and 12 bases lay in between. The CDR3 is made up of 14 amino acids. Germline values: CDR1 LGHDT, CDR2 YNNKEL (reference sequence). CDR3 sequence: CASSQDGGLGEAFF. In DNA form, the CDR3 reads TGTGCCAGCAGCCAAGATGGAGGATTAGGTGAAGCTTTCTTT.

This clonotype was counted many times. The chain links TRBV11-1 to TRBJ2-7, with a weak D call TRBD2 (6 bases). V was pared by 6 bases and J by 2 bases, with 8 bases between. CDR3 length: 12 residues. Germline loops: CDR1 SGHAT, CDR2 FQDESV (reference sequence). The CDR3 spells CASRGGTYEQYF. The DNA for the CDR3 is TGTGCCAGCAGGGGGGGAACCTACGAGCAGTACTTC.

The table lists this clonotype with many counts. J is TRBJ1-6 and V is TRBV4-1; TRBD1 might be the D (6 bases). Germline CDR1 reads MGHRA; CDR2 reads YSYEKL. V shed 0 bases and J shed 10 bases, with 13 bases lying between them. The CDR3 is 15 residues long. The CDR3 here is CASSQEVTGESPLHF. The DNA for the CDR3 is TGCGCCAGCAGCCAAGAGGTGACAGGTGAGTCACCCCTCCACTTT.

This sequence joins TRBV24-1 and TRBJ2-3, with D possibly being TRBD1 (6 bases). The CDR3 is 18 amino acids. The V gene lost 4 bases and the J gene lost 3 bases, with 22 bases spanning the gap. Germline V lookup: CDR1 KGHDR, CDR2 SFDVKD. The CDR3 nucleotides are TGTGCCACCAGTGACCAAAGGGGGTGGGAGAGTGGTACAGATACGCAGTATTTT. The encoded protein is CATSDQRGWESGTDTQYF.

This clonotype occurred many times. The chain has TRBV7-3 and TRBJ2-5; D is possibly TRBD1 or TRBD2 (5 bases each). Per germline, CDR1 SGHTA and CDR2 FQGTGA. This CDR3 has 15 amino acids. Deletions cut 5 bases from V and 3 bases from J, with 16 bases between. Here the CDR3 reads CASSPDPGPKETQYF. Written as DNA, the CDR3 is TGTGCCAGCAGCCCTGATCCGGGACCCAAAGAGACCCAGTACTTC.

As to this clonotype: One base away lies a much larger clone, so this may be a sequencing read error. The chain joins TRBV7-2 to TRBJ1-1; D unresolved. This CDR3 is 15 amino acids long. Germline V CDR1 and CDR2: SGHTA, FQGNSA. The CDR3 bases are TGTTCCAGCAGCTTAGACGGACTAATGAACACTGAAGCTTTCTTT. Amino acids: CSSSLDGLMNTEAFF.

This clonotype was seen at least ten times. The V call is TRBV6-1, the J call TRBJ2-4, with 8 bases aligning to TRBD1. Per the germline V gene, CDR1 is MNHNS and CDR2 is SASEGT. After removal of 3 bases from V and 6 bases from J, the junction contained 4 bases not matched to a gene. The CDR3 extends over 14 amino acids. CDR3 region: CASSDGDRGNIQYF. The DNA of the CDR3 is TGTGCCAGCAGTGATGGTGACAGGGGAAACATTCAGTACTTC.